What follows are 21 T cell receptor beta chains derived from one specimen sequenced in a study of T and B cells in COVID-19 patients. Multiplex PCR with BIOMED2 TRB-A/B primer pools amplified TRB rearrangements. In TCRdb, the multiplex PCR reads were re-called with MiXCR into one record per CDR3 protein. The repertoire includes about 16,000 distinct CDR3 sequences, around 28% of them detected once, and about 3% sits in the top ten. Each TRB amplification used about 250-550 ng of genomic DNA from blood. Material for sequencing was blood. The receptors come from a human donor who had recovered from COVID-19.

This clonotype was found a few times. The chain has TRBV14 and TRBJ2-5; 12 nucleotides match TRBD2. Germline-derived CDR1 and CDR2 are SGHDN and FVKESK. This CDR3 region has 16 residues. The ends lost 4 bases at V and 1 base at J; junction bases unmatched: 4. CDR3 region: CASSRRLAGVQETQYF. The CDR3 nucleotides read TGTGCCAGCAGCCGCCGACTAGCGGGGGTCCAAGAGACCCAGTACTTC.

The chain uses TRBV12-3 or TRBV12-4 and TRBJ2-7; D is possibly TRBD2 (6 bases). The CDR3 has 15 residues. Trimming took off 5 bases at V and 0 bases at J, with 14 bases between the two ends. CDR3 bases: TGTGCCAGCAGTCCCTGGCGGAGGGACTCCTACGAGCAGTACTTC. This sequence encodes CASSPWRRDSYEQYF.

The chain carries TRBV7-2 and TRBJ2-2; 8 bases are a match to TRBD2. This CDR3 contains 17 residues. J gave up 2 bases and V 1 base, and 6 bases lay outside the gene matches. Germline CDR1 reads SGHTA; CDR2 reads FQGNSA. For the CDR3, the DNA is TGTGCCAGCAGCTTAGTACCACTAGCGGTAAACACCGGGGAGCTGTTTTTT. Protein: CASSLVPLAVNTGELFF.

The chain uses TRBV5-1 and TRBJ2-3; 9 bases match TRBD1. V dropped 7 bases and J dropped 3; count of bases not matched to a gene: 3. Germline lookup yields CDR1 SGHRS and CDR2 YFSETQ. The CDR3 has 13 amino acids. CDR3 sequence: CASEGQGTDTQYF. DNA for the CDR3: TGCGCCAGCGAGGGACAGGGAACAGATACGCAGTATTTT.

The chain recombines TRBV18 with TRBJ1-5; unclear D gene. The germline CDR1 and CDR2 sequences are KGHSH and LQKENI. The V end was cut by 4 bases, the J end by 0 bases, with 13 bases between. This CDR3 is built from 16 residues. CDR3 sequence: CASSLSGTYSNQPQHF. The CDR3 nucleotides are TGTGCCAGCTCACTTTCGGGCACATATAGCAATCAGCCCCAGCATTTT.

V usage is TRBV27 and J usage is TRBJ2-5; D possibly corresponds to TRBD1 (6 bases). The length of the CDR3 is 13 residues. Trimming pared 3 bases from V and 3 bases from J, leaving 8 bases between. Germline CDR1 MNHEY, CDR2 SMNVEV (reference sequence). In nucleotides, the CDR3 is TGTGCCAGCAGTTTTTCAGGGGAAGAGACCCAGTACTTC. Translated, it gives CASSFSGEETQYF.

J is TRBJ2-3 and V is TRBV5-4; D remains ambiguous. V lost 2 bases, J lost 4 bases, and 8 bases lay in between. The CDR3 extends over 13 amino acids. Germline V gene lookup returns CDR1 SGHNT and CDR2 YYREEE (reference sequence). The CDR3 region has the DNA TGTGCCAGCAGCTTAGGACCGGCAGATACGCAGTATTTT. Amino acids: CASSLGPADTQYF.

This clonotype was found many times. The chain has TRBV15 and TRBJ2-3, with D perhaps matching TRBD2 (6 bases). In germline, CDR1 is LNHNV, CDR2 YYDKDF (reference sequence). CDR3 length equals 16 residues. V lost 1 base, J lost 6 bases, and 17 bases lay in between. The CDR3 region is CATSRAGTDPLDTQYF. The CDR3 nucleotides are TGTGCCACCAGCAGAGCGGGGACTGACCCACTTGATACGCAGTATTTT.

This clonotype is categorized as medium-sized. The chain carries TRBV6-5 and TRBJ2-1; a weak D match, TRBD1 (7 bases). Trimming pared 6 bases from V and 9 bases from J, leaving 24 bases between. The CDR3 is 16 amino acids. Germline V CDR1 and CDR2: MNHEY, SVGAGI. CDR3 sequence reads: CASSRPLVAEGAEQFF. CDR3 sequence (DNA): TGTGCCAGCAGCCGACCACTAGTAGCGGAGGGGGCTGAGCAGTTCTTC.

The rearrangement joins TRBV6-1 to TRBJ2-3; TRBD2 matches at 7 bases. In germline, CDR1 is MNHNS, CDR2 SASEGT. V shed 9 bases, J shed 0 bases, and the junction held 9 bases outside the gene matches. The CDR3 is 15 residues long. The CDR3 DNA reads TGTGCCAGTACCAACCCGGGAGGAAGCACAGATACGCAGTATTTT. Its translation: CASTNPGGSTDTQYF.

The chain has TRBV30 and TRBJ1-1, with D unclear. The CDR3 spans 13 residues. Germline lookup yields CDR1 GTSNPN and CDR2 SVGIG (reference sequence). V shed 5 bases and J shed 2 bases, with 12 bases lying between them. CDR3: CAWSEPINTEAFF. DNA of the CDR3: TGTGCCTGGTCGGAACCGATCAACACTGAAGCTTTCTTT.

V is TRBV5-4 and J is TRBJ2-7; 7 bases are a match to TRBD2. Germline CDR1 reads SGHNT; CDR2 reads YYREEE (reference sequence). The CDR3 covers 15 residues. Losses at the gene ends were 0 bases for V and 2 bases for J; bases not matched to a gene: 5. CDR3 DNA: TGTGCCAGCAGCTTGGGGGAGGGATGGCCCTACGAGCAGTACTTC. It is translated as CASSLGEGWPYEQYF.

A few counts support this clonotype. CDR3 nucleotide sequence: TGTGCCAGCGGAGACGGGGGGTGGCGGTTCTTC. Translated, it gives CASGDGGWRFF. The chain carries TRBV6-5 and TRBJ2-1; TRBD2 matches at 7 bases. Per the germline V gene, CDR1 is MNHEY and CDR2 is SVGAGI. V was clipped by 8 bases and J by 15 bases; unmatched bases: 10. There are 11 residues in the CDR3.

The chain employs TRBV28 and TRBJ2-3, with D unclear. Trimming took 6 bases from V and 10 from J, leaving 20 bases between them. The CDR3 is made up of 14 amino acids. Per germline, CDR1 MDHEN and CDR2 SYDVKM. The CDR3 region is CASRQRRLPLSQYF. The CDR3 nucleotides read TGTGCCAGCAGACAGCGACGCCTCCCGTTATCGCAGTATTTT.

CDR3 amino acids: CSASLDTEQYF. The CDR3 DNA follows: TGCAGTGCTAGTCTAGACACCGAGCAGTACTTC. This chain connects TRBV20-1 to TRBJ2-7; D gene ambiguous. Germline values: CDR1 DFQATT, CDR2 SNEGSKA (reference sequence). The V end lost 3 bases, the J end lost 6 bases, and 9 bases lay between the germline ends. The CDR3 length is 11 residues.

The chain has TRBV6-2 or TRBV6-3 and TRBJ2-3; 7 bases are a match to TRBD1. Germline-derived CDR1 and CDR2 are MNHEY and SVGEGT. The CDR3 covers 15 residues. V dropped 6 bases and J dropped 5; count of bases not matched to a gene: 11. The CDR3 is CASRWTGIRGDTQYF. CDR3 nucleotides: TGTGCCAGCAGGTGGACAGGCATTCGGGGAGATACGCAGTATTTT.

There are a few counts of this clonotype. The chain has TRBV5-4 and TRBJ1-1; 7 nucleotides line up with TRBD1. This CDR3 comprises 15 residues. The germline CDR1 and CDR2 sequences are SGHNT and YYREEE (reference sequence). Losses at the gene ends were 0 bases for V and 4 bases for J; bases not matched to a gene: 6. The CDR3 region is CASSLAAGGATEAFF. CDR3 bases: TGTGCCAGCAGCTTGGCCGCAGGGGGGGCCACTGAAGCTTTCTTT. Full variable domain (outside the CDR3, taken from reference TRBV5-4 and TRBJ1-1): ETGVTQSPTHLIKTRGQQVTLRCSSQSGHNTVSWYQQALGQGPQFIFQYYREEENGRGNFPPRFSGLQFPNYSSELNVNALELDDSALYLCASSLAAGGATEAFFGQGTRLTVV.

This clonotype is medium-sized (0.01 to 0.1%) within its sample. V usage is TRBV12-3 or TRBV12-4 and J usage is TRBJ2-1, with D possibly TRBD1 on 5 matching bases. The CDR3 totals 14 residues. With 6 bases removed from V and 2 bases from J, the gap between germline ends came to 11 bases. The CDR3 sequence is CASSGRVAYNEQFF. CDR3 in DNA: TGTGCCAGCAGCGGCAGGGTTGCCTACAATGAGCAGTTCTTC.

The CDR3 nucleotides read TGTGCCAGCGGTCCTCAGCCAGGGTCTAATGAAAAACTGTTTTTT. This sequence encodes CASGPQPGSNEKLFF. V is TRBV6-5 and J is TRBJ1-4, with D possibly being TRBD1 (5 bases). In germline, CDR1 is MNHEY, CDR2 SVGAGI. The CDR3 is 15 amino acids. V was trimmed by 8 bases and J by 3 bases, leaving 16 bases between them.

The V call is TRBV6-4, the J call TRBJ2-3; D possibly uses TRBD1 or TRBD2 (7 bases each). This CDR3 comprises 15 residues. Trimming took 8 bases from V and 1 from J, leaving 16 bases between them. Germline CDR1 and CDR2: MRHNA and SNTAGT. In DNA form, the CDR3 reads TGTGCCAGCGGACCTGCAGGGGGGGGCACAGATACGCAGTATTTT. This codes for CASGPAGGGTDTQYF.

J is TRBJ1-5 and V is TRBV18; D is perhaps TRBD1 (6 bases). Trimming took 2 bases from V and 5 from J, leaving 10 bases between them. Per the germline V gene, CDR1 is KGHSH and CDR2 is LQKENI. The CDR3 is 14 residues long. CDR3 amino acids: CASSPGGRDQPQHF. Here the CDR3 DNA reads TGTGCCAGCTCACCAGGGGGCCGAGATCAGCCCCAGCATTTT.